This T cell receptor (beta chain) was captured in a study of post-analysis software for immune sequencing data. Whole-study results and caveats: Relative to controls, patients had 4 or 5 TRBV segments at higher frequency, with TRBV5-6, TRBV5-1 and TRBV20-1 among these.

Incorporated into the TCR beta cDNA libraries were unique molecular identifiers, which served to reduce PCR and sequencing biases. Input of roughly 0.95 to 11 million T cells yielded a few hundred thousand cDNA molecules. TCRdb reprocessed the PCR reads via MiXCR and lists one record per CDR3 protein. The sample consists of approximately 770,000 distinct CDR3 sequences, roughly 50% of them appearing once. Germline V gene sequence: CDR1 SQVTM, CDR2 ANQGSEA. J was trimmed by 9 bases and V by 1 base; bases with no gene match: 9. There are 14 residues in the CDR3. About this clonotype: Its target is not known.

Sequencing used blood. This receptor was taken from a girl under 18 with multiple sclerosis. The rearrangement uses TRBV29-1 and TRBJ2-5; TRBD2 aligns across 9 bases. CDR3 sequence: CSVEGLAGPQAQYF. As DNA, the CDR3 is TGCAGCGTTGAAGGGCTAGCGGGGCCACAGGCCCAGTACTTC.